The 28 T cell receptor beta chains below come from one sample, sequenced in a study of T cell repertoires in cytomegalovirus infection. TCRdb reprocessed the reads with MiXCR, giving one entry per CDR3 protein. The table lists 750,000 to 950,000 distinct CDR3 sequences, about 29% of them singletons. What these receptors recognize is not known. This sample comprised cultured CD8+ T cells from PBMCs, obtained from culture after CMV antigen stimulation. Receptor source: a human donor in good health (CMV status not recorded). Some clones in this sample may be carry-over from other donors' samples.

The chain employs TRBV10-2 and TRBJ1-1, with unresolved D. This CDR3 comprises 10 residues. V dropped 7 bases and J dropped 8 bases, with 8 bases sitting between them. The germline V gene has CDR1 WSHSY and CDR2 SAAADI. CDR3 loop: CASMDREAFF. The CDR3 DNA reads as TGCGCCAGCATGGATAGGGAAGCTTTCTTT.

V is TRBV19 and J is TRBJ2-3; perhaps TRBD1 as D (6 bases). The CDR3 length is 17 residues. Germline CDR1 LNHDA, CDR2 SQIVND (reference sequence). V was pared by 5 bases and J by 2 bases, with 20 bases between. The CDR3 is CASSPLPRQVNTDTQYF. As DNA, the CDR3 is TGTGCCAGTAGTCCCCTCCCCCGACAGGTTAACACAGATACGCAGTATTTT.

This clonotype was seen at least ten times. The rearrangement uses TRBV7-8 and TRBJ1-2, with D hard to call. Trimming removed 1 base from V and 10 bases from J, with 22 bases in between. Germline lookup yields CDR1 SGHVS and CDR2 FQNEAQ. The CDR3 is made up of 16 amino acids. CDR3: CASSLDRSGPDIAYTF. CDR3 nucleotides: TGTGCCAGCAGCTTAGACCGCTCGGGCCCCGATATTGCCTACACCTTC.

The chain has TRBV28 and TRBJ2-3, with D perhaps TRBD1 or TRBD2 (5 bases each). V was clipped by 6 bases and J by 2 bases, with 21 bases between them. Germline lookup yields CDR1 MDHEN and CDR2 SYDVKM. The CDR3 is made up of 17 amino acids. The CDR3: CASSPLGRGAHTDTQYF. CDR3 DNA sequence: TGTGCCAGCAGCCCCTTGGGCAGAGGGGCACACACAGATACGCAGTATTTT.

The rearrangement links TRBV6-5 to TRBJ2-5; no clear D gene. Germline CDR1 reads MNHEY; CDR2 reads SVGAGI. The CDR3 covers 13 residues. Trimming left V 0 bases short and J 7 bases short, with 9 bases between. CDR3 nucleotide sequence: TGTGCCAGCAGTTACTCGGACCTGGGGACCCAGTACTTC. As protein: CASSYSDLGTQYF.

This clonotype was observed at least ten times. This chain joins TRBV7-2 and TRBJ1-5, with TRBD1 as a possible D gene (5 bases). Trimming removed 3 bases at V and 6 bases at J, with 21 bases between. The CDR3 loop spans 17 amino acids. In germline, CDR1 is SGHTA, CDR2 FQGNSA. The CDR3 is CASSLLDLPDGAQPQHF. CDR3 bases: TGTGCCAGCAGCTTGTTAGATCTGCCTGACGGGGCTCAGCCCCAGCATTTT.

This clonotype was detected only a few times. V gene TRBV7-9 combines with J gene TRBJ2-1; D may correspond to TRBD1 or TRBD2 (5 bases each). Between the trimmed V and J ends, which lost 1 base and 2 bases, there was a span of 9 bases. This CDR3 contains 15 residues. Germline V CDR1 and CDR2: SEHNR, FQNEAQ (reference sequence). The CDR3 DNA reads TGTGCCAGCAGCTTAGTGGGACCAGCCTACAATGAGCAGTTCTTC. Residues: CASSLVGPAYNEQFF. The full variable domain, in which reference TRBV7-9 and TRBJ2-1 provide the parts outside the CDR3, is DTGVSQNPRHKITKRGQNVTFRCDPISEHNRLYWYRQTLGQGPEFLTYFQNEAQLEKSRLLSDRFSAERPKGSFSTLEIQRTEQGDSAMYLCASSLVGPAYNEQFFGPGTRLTVL.

This clonotype has a count of ten or more. The chain couples TRBV7-3 to TRBJ1-2; 11 bases align to TRBD1. CDR1 is SGHTA and CDR2 is FQGTGA in the germline V gene. With 0 bases clipped from V and 4 bases from J, the junction kept 1 base outside the gene matches. This CDR3 spans 15 amino acids. This CDR3 is CASSLTGTGGYGYTF. The CDR3, as DNA: TGTGCCAGCAGCTTAACCGGGACAGGGGGCTATGGCTACACCTTC.

This clonotype occurred a few times. The V and J genes are TRBV27 and TRBJ1-2, with TRBD1 matching 7 bases. Germline V gene sequence: CDR1 MNHEY, CDR2 SMNVEV (reference sequence). This CDR3 is built from 15 residues. With V trimmed by 5 bases and J by 0 bases, 6 bases remained unmatched. Here the CDR3 reads CASSPGQVPNYGYTF. CDR3 DNA: TGTGCCAGCAGTCCAGGACAGGTCCCTAACTATGGCTACACCTTC.

This clonotype has only a few counts. The gene calls are TRBV9 and TRBJ2-2; TRBD2 might be the D (6 bases). The CDR3 consists of 17 residues. Deletions cut 1 base from V and 3 bases from J, with 16 bases between. Per germline, CDR1 SGDLS and CDR2 YYNGEE. The CDR3 region has the DNA TGTGCCAGCAGCGTACCCAGGGAGGTTTTTGACACCGGGGAGCTGTTTTTT. Protein product: CASSVPREVFDTGELFF.

The genes are TRBV7-6 and TRBJ2-1, with TRBD2 matching over 9 bases. Germline V CDR1 and CDR2: SGHVS, FNYEAQ. The length of the CDR3 is 15 residues. J was trimmed by 9 bases and V by 0 bases; bases with no gene match: 6. The CDR3 is CASSLASGGGSEQFF. The CDR3 nucleotides are TGTGCCAGCAGCTTAGCTAGCGGGGGCGGGAGTGAGCAGTTCTTC.

This chain joins TRBV9 and TRBJ1-4, with 7 bases that match TRBD1. With V trimmed by 0 bases and J by 7 bases, 6 bases remained unmatched. CDR1 is SGDLS and CDR2 is YYNGEE in the germline V gene. The CDR3 covers 15 residues. This chain's CDR3 is CASSVAERGLEKLFF. For the CDR3, the DNA is TGTGCCAGCAGCGTAGCTGAAAGGGGGCTTGAAAAACTGTTTTTT.

This clonotype has a handful of counts. The chain links TRBV20-1 to TRBJ2-7; D might be TRBD1 (6 bases). Germline CDR1 reads DFQATT; CDR2 reads SNEGSKA (reference sequence). Trimming removed 5 bases from V and 1 base from J, with 6 bases in between. CDR3 length: 11 amino acids. The CDR3, as DNA: TGCAGTGCTGACAGGTCCTACGAGCAGTACTTC. Its translation is CSADRSYEQYF.

The rearrangement uses TRBV5-8 and TRBJ2-7; D not certain. V dropped 2 bases and J dropped 3 bases, with 12 bases sitting between them. This CDR3 spans 14 amino acids. CDR1 and CDR2 (germline): SGHTS, YDEGEE. The CDR3 bases are TGTGCCAGCAGCTTTGATTTTGTCGACTACGAGCAGTACGTC. This codes for CASSFDFVDYEQYV.

The chain links TRBV27 to TRBJ2-3; 7 bases match TRBD1. J was trimmed by 0 bases and V by 6 bases; bases with no gene match: 12. The germline gives CDR1 MNHEY, CDR2 SMNVEV (reference sequence). The CDR3 loop spans 17 amino acids. The CDR3 DNA sequence: TGTGCCAGCAGCCCCCTAACAGGGGCCCCCAGCACAGATACGCAGTATTTT. This encodes CASSPLTGAPSTDTQYF.

The chain has TRBV6-5 and TRBJ1-6; D might be TRBD1 (5 bases). Germline CDR1 is MNHEY and CDR2 is SVGAGI. The CDR3 runs 16 residues. V was cut by 0 bases and J by 2 bases, with 8 bases left in between. CDR3 nucleotide sequence: TGTGCCAGCAGTTACTCGAGGGGTGCCTATAATTCACCCCTCCACTTT. It specifies CASSYSRGAYNSPLHF.

Only a few counts were recorded for this clonotype. The chain joins TRBV7-9 to TRBJ1-1; D unclear. The CDR3 is 14 amino acids. CDR1 and CDR2 (germline): SEHNR, FQNEAQ (reference sequence). Between the trimmed V and J ends, which lost 1 base and 6 bases, there was a span of 12 bases. CDR3 loop: CASSLVAPSPEAFF. The CDR3 coding sequence is TGTGCCAGCAGCTTAGTTGCCCCGTCTCCTGAAGCTTTCTTT.

This clonotype was seen more than once but under ten times. J is TRBJ1-1 and V is TRBV19; D gene unclear. This CDR3 contains 14 residues. V gave up 2 bases and J gave up 2 bases, with 9 bases separating them. From germline, CDR1 is LNHDA and CDR2 SQIVND (reference sequence). The chain's CDR3 is CASSIRPVNTEAFF. In DNA form, the CDR3 reads TGTGCCAGTAGTATACGGCCGGTTAACACTGAAGCTTTCTTT.

The J gene is TRBJ2-1, the V gene TRBV24-1; D might be TRBD2 (6 bases). The V end was cut by 3 bases, the J end by 2 bases, with 13 bases between. The germline gives CDR1 KGHDR, CDR2 SFDVKD. The CDR3 has 16 residues. The CDR3 nucleotides are TGTGCCACCAGTGATCGCACTAGCCCCGCCTACAATGAGCAGTTCTTC. As protein: CATSDRTSPAYNEQFF.

The rearrangement links TRBV6-5 to TRBJ1-2, with D tentatively TRBD1 (5 bases). The V gene lost 0 bases and the J gene lost 6 bases, with 20 bases spanning the gap. Germline V gives CDR1 MNHEY, CDR2 SVGAGI. The CDR3 length is 17 residues. Here the CDR3 reads CASSYSIGAGMINGYTF. Written as DNA, the CDR3 is TGTGCCAGCAGTTACTCGATCGGGGCAGGGATGATTAATGGCTACACCTTC.

The V call is TRBV19, the J call TRBJ1-1; no clear D gene. Between the trimmed V and J ends, which lost 3 bases and 0 bases, there was a span of 14 bases. CDR1 and CDR2 from the germline V gene are LNHDA and SQIVND (reference sequence). The CDR3 is 16 amino acids. For the CDR3, the DNA is TGTGCCAGTAGTATCGACTGGATGAGGGTGAACACTGAAGCTTTCTTT. Amino acids: CASSIDWMRVNTEAFF.

This clonotype was observed at least ten times. CDR3 in amino acids: CASSQSGTAQNTEAFF. CDR3 DNA: TGCGCCAGCAGCCAGTCCGGGACAGCACAGAACACTGAAGCTTTCTTT. The chain is built from TRBV4-1 and TRBJ1-1; 7 nucleotides agree with TRBD1. J gave up 1 base and V 3 bases, and 8 bases lay outside the gene matches. Germline V lookup: CDR1 MGHRA, CDR2 YSYEKL. The CDR3 totals 16 residues.

For the CDR3, the DNA is TGCGCCAGCAGCCAGCTGCAGAGGACTGAAGCTTTCTTT. It translates to CASSQLQRTEAFF. The chain joins TRBV4-1 to TRBJ1-1; D not certain. Germline V gene lookup returns CDR1 MGHRA and CDR2 YSYEKL. The CDR3 contains 13 residues. Trimming left V 3 bases short and J 5 bases short, with 10 bases between.

CDR3 in DNA: TGTGCCAGCAGCGGGGACAGGGGGCCCTTCTTCTATGGCTACACCTTC. Translated: CASSGDRGPFFYGYTF. V and J are TRBV5-6 and TRBJ1-2; 12 nucleotides match TRBD1. V shed 4 bases and J 4 bases; nucleotides not matched to a gene: 8. From germline, CDR1 is SGHDT and CDR2 YYEEEE. CDR3 length: 16 amino acids.

This rearrangement joins TRBV6-6 to TRBJ2-3; 8 nucleotides line up with TRBD2. The CDR3 runs to 16 residues. V lost 0 bases to trimming and J lost 6 bases; unmatched junction nucleotides: 8. Per germline, CDR1 MNHNY and CDR2 SVGAGI (reference sequence). The CDR3 nucleotides read TGTGCCAGCAGTTACTCGGTTAGCGGGGACCGGGATACGCAGTATTTT. This sequence encodes CASSYSVSGDRDTQYF.

On this clonotype itself: One end of the junction varies from germline; a read error may be responsible. The rearrangement joins TRBV4-1 to TRBJ2-2; D is undetermined. Germline V gene data show CDR1 as MGHRA and CDR2 as YSYEKL. The CDR3 consists of 17 residues. The CDR3 coding sequence is TGTGCCAGCAGCCAAGACCCCTCCTTTCGGAACACCGGGGAGCTGTTTTTT. Amino acids: CASSQDPSFRNTGELFF.

This clonotype was seen more than once but under ten times. The chain combines TRBV2 with TRBJ1-5; D is perhaps TRBD1 (6 bases). Germline CDR1 and CDR2: SNHLY and FYNNEI. The CDR3 totals 16 residues. V lost 11 bases to trimming and J lost 2 bases, with 22 bases between them. This CDR3 reads CASRGEGPGGNQPQHF. The CDR3, as DNA: TGTGCCTCTCGGGGTGAAGGGCCAGGGGGCAATCAGCCCCAGCATTTT.

The V call is TRBV4-1, the J call TRBJ2-1; TRBD1 agrees at 9 bases. The CDR3 extends over 15 amino acids. Per germline, CDR1 MGHRA and CDR2 YSYEKL. J lost 9 bases, V lost 4 bases, and 10 bases had no gene match. In DNA form, the CDR3 reads TGCGCCAGCAGCCCCCGAGGACAGGGGTACGGTGAGCAGTTCTTC. The encoded protein is CASSPRGQGYGEQFF.